These 19 T cell receptor beta chains originate from one sample sequenced in a study of T-cell reconstitution after alpha-beta-depleted transplantation in children. This sample's TCRbeta library carried unique molecular identifier barcodes. One entry per CDR3 protein, called by TCRdb with MiXCR from the PCR reads. Of about 220,000 distinct CDR3 sequences listed, around a sixth were seen once; the top ten hold about 41%. The specimen was PBMCs, mostly from graft donor cells, collected 360 days after TCRalphabeta/CD19-depleted stem cell transplant. All receptors derive from a male patient aged 2 to 10 who had a stem cell transplant for acute lymphoblastic leukemia, so the T cells may come from the graft donor.

This clonotype was seen more than once but under ten times. The chain combines TRBV10-3 with TRBJ2-3; the D gene is possibly TRBD1 (6 bases). This CDR3 has 14 amino acids. Per germline, CDR1 ENHRY and CDR2 SYGVKD. V shed 11 bases and J shed 0 bases, with 15 bases lying between them. The CDR3 loop reads CASTGTTSTDTQYF. The CDR3 nucleotides read TGTGCCTCCACCGGGACAACTAGCACAGATACGCAGTATTTT.

V is TRBV10-2 and J is TRBJ1-3; D gene ambiguous. V lost 7 bases and J lost 0, with 13 bases in between. This CDR3 contains 15 residues. From germline, CDR1 is WSHSY and CDR2 SAAADI. Here the CDR3 DNA reads TGCGCCAGCATGGCGCATCCGAGCTCTGGAAACACCATATATTTT. Its protein is CASMAHPSSGNTIYF.

This clonotype has ten or more counts. CDR3 bases: TGTGCCAGCAGCTCCAGAGACACCTACACAGATACGCAGTATTTT. It encodes CASSSRDTYTDTQYF. The rearrangement uses TRBV12-3 or TRBV12-4 and TRBJ2-3; no clear D gene. The V end lost 6 bases, the J end lost 2 bases, and 15 bases lay between the germline ends. The CDR3 runs 15 residues.

J is TRBJ1-5 and V is TRBV2; perhaps TRBD1 as D (5 bases). This CDR3 has 18 amino acids. V was pared by 3 bases and J by 3 bases, with 21 bases between. Germline lookup yields CDR1 SNHLY and CDR2 FYNNEI. The CDR3 sequence is CASSDKFSRDAFNQPQHF. CDR3 sequence (DNA): TGTGCCAGCAGTGACAAGTTTTCCAGGGACGCCTTCAATCAGCCCCAGCATTTT.

Only a few counts were recorded for this clonotype. The chain uses TRBV10-3 and TRBJ2-7, with TRBD1 identical over 7 bases. The CDR3 totals 13 residues. The V gene's germline CDR1 is ENHRY and CDR2 SYGVKD. V was clipped by 6 bases and J by 5 bases; unmatched bases: 7. The CDR3 is CAISPTGYDEQYF. In nucleotides, the CDR3 is TGTGCCATCAGCCCGACAGGGTACGACGAGCAGTACTTC.

This clonotype was counted a few times. The genes are TRBV28 and TRBJ1-5, with D perhaps matching TRBD1 (5 bases). The CDR3 is made up of 13 amino acids. Trimming took 7 bases from V and 4 from J, leaving 11 bases between them. Per the germline V gene, CDR1 is MDHEN and CDR2 is SYDVKM. For the CDR3, the DNA is TGTGCCAGCACCGGGACCTTGAATCAGCCCCAGCATTTT. Translating gives CASTGTLNQPQHF.

This clonotype was detected ten times or more. The gene calls are TRBV3-1 and TRBJ2-3; the D gene is possibly TRBD1 (5 bases). The CDR3 consists of 15 residues. CDR1 and CDR2 from the germline V gene are LGHDT and YNNKEL (reference sequence). V lost 3 bases, J lost 0 bases, and 10 bases lay in between. This chain's CDR3 is CASSQRQPSTDTQYF. In DNA, the CDR3 is TGTGCCAGCAGCCAGAGACAGCCTAGCACAGATACGCAGTATTTT.

The chain is built from TRBV7-2 and TRBJ2-3, with 16 bases that match TRBD2. V shed 7 bases and J 7 bases; nucleotides not matched to a gene: 8. The CDR3 extends over 16 amino acids. The germline V gene has CDR1 SGHTA and CDR2 FQGNSA. The CDR3 is CASKPPGLAGGHTQYF. As DNA, the CDR3 is TGTGCCAGCAAACCCCCGGGACTAGCGGGGGGGCATACGCAGTATTTT.

V gene TRBV27 combines with J gene TRBJ2-6; D possibly corresponds to TRBD1 (5 bases). CDR1 is MNHEY, CDR2 SMNVEV, per germline (reference sequence). V was pared by 4 bases and J by 0 bases, with 7 bases between. The CDR3 sequence is 15 residues long. This chain's CDR3 is CASSYQGSGANVLTF. CDR3 DNA: TGTGCCAGCAGTTATCAGGGCTCTGGGGCCAACGTCCTGACTTTC.

This rearrangement joins TRBV5-1 to TRBJ1-5, with TRBD1 matching 8 bases. The V and J ends lost 4 bases and 10 bases, in that order; junction bases with no gene match: 16. This CDR3 contains 16 residues. Per the germline V gene, CDR1 is SGHRS and CDR2 is YFSETQ. Here the CDR3 reads CASSPGTGPGFRPQHF. The CDR3 DNA reads TGCGCCAGCAGCCCGGGGACAGGTCCGGGTTTTCGACCCCAGCATTTT.

There are a few counts of this clonotype. This chain links TRBV27 with TRBJ1-4, with TRBD1 as a possible D gene (6 bases). There are 12 residues in the CDR3. Germline V lookup: CDR1 MNHEY, CDR2 SMNVEV (reference sequence). V dropped 6 bases and J dropped 6 bases, with 8 bases sitting between them. DNA of the CDR3: TGTGCCAGCAGAGGGGGATATGAAAAACTGTTTTTT. It encodes CASRGGYEKLFF. The full variable domain, with the rest looked up from reference TRBV27 and TRBJ1-4, is EAQVTQNPRYLITVTGKKLTVTCSQNMNHEYMSWYRQDPGLGLRQIYYSMNVEVTDKGDVPEGYKVSRKEKRNFPLILESPSPNQTSLYFCASRGGYEKLFFGSGTQLSVL.

With respect to this clonotype: The CDR3 end shows no conserved phenylalanine or tryptophan, and so a read error is likely. The chain uses TRBV18 and TRBJ1-1; tentative D call: TRBD1 (6 bases). V lost 1 base, J lost 4 bases, and 10 bases lay in between. This CDR3 comprises 14 residues. Germline values: CDR1 KGHSH, CDR2 LQKENI. CDR3 DNA sequence: TGTGCCAGCTCACCACTGGGCAGGGGCACTGAAGCTTTCTCT. It is translated as CASSPLGRGTEAFS.

The chain uses TRBV29-1 and TRBJ2-1; 9 bases agree with TRBD2. The V gene's germline CDR1 is SQVTM and CDR2 ANQGSEA. V shed 2 bases and J 9 bases; nucleotides not matched to a gene: 11. This CDR3 has 15 residues. As DNA, the CDR3 is TGCAGCGTTGAACGGACTAGCGATCTTCTGGGTGAGCAGTTCTTC. This gives the protein CSVERTSDLLGEQFF.

J is TRBJ2-6 and V is TRBV13, with D possibly being TRBD2 (6 bases). From germline, CDR1 is PRHDT and CDR2 FYEKMQ (reference sequence). The CDR3 extends over 19 amino acids. The germline V and J ends were trimmed by 5 bases and 1 base, with 21 bases remaining between them. In DNA, the CDR3 is TGTGCCAGCAGCAGACTAGGTCTAGCTTTGGAGTCTGGGGCCAACGTCCTGACTTTC. Translation gives CASSRLGLALESGANVLTF.

V usage is TRBV10-3 and J usage is TRBJ2-5; D is possibly TRBD2 (6 bases). Trimming cost V 6 bases and J 2 bases, with 10 bases left between them. Germline V CDR1 and CDR2: ENHRY, SYGVKD. The CDR3 length is 13 residues. For the CDR3, the DNA is TGTGCCATCAGCTGGGACTTTCAAGAGACCCAGTACTTC. It codes for CAISWDFQETQYF.

The V and J genes are TRBV27 and TRBJ2-5; tentatively, D is TRBD1 or TRBD2 (5 bases each). V was shortened by 4 bases and J by 2 bases, with 17 bases between the two germline ends. Germline values: CDR1 MNHEY, CDR2 SMNVEV (reference sequence). The CDR3 is made up of 16 amino acids. The CDR3 DNA follows: TGTGCCAGCAGTTCACGGGGCCCGCTCCTTCAAGAGACCCAGTACTTC. Its protein is CASSSRGPLLQETQYF.

The V gene is TRBV5-1, the J gene TRBJ1-2; 7 positions match TRBD1. The CDR3 spans 14 residues. Trimming took 4 bases from V and 2 from J; bases not matched to a gene: 5. The V gene's germline CDR1 is SGHRS and CDR2 YFSETQ. The CDR3 reads CASSVTGSNYGYTF. The CDR3 DNA sequence: TGCGCCAGCAGCGTGACAGGGTCCAACTATGGCTACACCTTC. Looking up the rest from reference TRBV5-1 and TRBJ1-2 gives the full variable domain: KAGVTQTPRYLIKTRGQQVTLSCSPISGHRSVSWYQQTPGQGLQFLFEYFSETQRNKGNFPGRFSGRQFSNSRSEMNVSTLELGDSALYLCASSVTGSNYGYTFGSGTRLTVV.

In its sample, this clonotype was seen a few times. V is TRBV4-1 and J is TRBJ1-4; a weak D match, TRBD1 (6 bases). The CDR3 is 17 amino acids. Per germline, CDR1 MGHRA and CDR2 YSYEKL. Trimming removed 1 base at V and 8 bases at J, with 20 bases between. The CDR3 region has the DNA TGCGCCAGCAGCCAAGGGGACATCGCCAGCCCGTACGAAAAACTGTTTTTT. This encodes CASSQGDIASPYEKLFF.

In its sample, this clonotype was seen a few times. J is TRBJ2-2 and V is TRBV9; D perhaps matches TRBD2 (6 bases). The CDR3 runs to 15 residues. V was trimmed by 3 bases and J by 4 bases, leaving 13 bases between them. Germline V gene sequence: CDR1 SGDLS, CDR2 YYNGEE. CDR3 amino acids: CASSGLVVSTGELFF. The CDR3 nucleotides are TGTGCCAGCAGCGGACTAGTTGTATCCACCGGGGAGCTGTTTTTT.